The rows below give T cell receptor beta chains drawn from one sample of a study of cytomegalovirus exposure and HLA in healthy donors. Using immunoSEQ multiplex PCR, the repertoire was profiled, and TCRdb retains in-frame clones only, with some absent. The profile shows some 85,000 clones, approximately 84% of them singletons. Sequencing used PBMCs. The receptors come from a woman between 50 and 59 years old in good health and CMV-seronegative. Each CDR3 is given with its conserved first and last residue. A D gene is named only where the DNA matches it firmly. Some rows have no size entry. The others give once, few or many, or a class for an expanded clone.

V: TRBV27; D: TRBD1; size: once; J: TRBJ1-1; length: 14; CDR3: CASRPTGGGLEAFF; DNA: TGTGCCAGCAGACCGACAGGGGGAGGGTTAGAAGCTTTCTTT
V: TRBV7-6; D: TRBD1; size: once; J: TRBJ2-3; length: 15; CDR3: CASSQRQGFTDTQYF; DNA: TGTGCCAGCAGCCAACGACAGGGTTTCACAGATACGCAGTATTTT
V: TRBV6-5; D: .; size: .; J: TRBJ1-4; length: 12; CDR3: CASSSFNEKLFF; DNA: TGTGCCAGCAGTTCATTTAATGAAAAACTGTTTTTT
V: TRBV4-2; D: .; size: once; J: TRBJ1-2; length: 16; CDR3: CASSQEGDLLNYGYTF; DNA: TGTGCCAGCAGCCAAGAGGGCGACCTCCTGAACTATGGCTACACCTTC
V: TRBV5-5; D: TRBD1; size: .; J: TRBJ1-2; length: 13; CDR3: CASSPQGLDGYTF; DNA: TGTGCCAGCAGCCCACAGGGGCTCGATGGCTACACCTTC
V: TRBV19; D: .; size: .; J: TRBJ1-1; length: 15; CDR3: CASRIEQGSNTEAFF; DNA: TGTGCCAGTAGAATTGAACAGGGCTCGAACACTGAAGCTTTCTTT
V: TRBV27; D: TRBD1; size: few; J: TRBJ1-1; length: 13; CDR3: CASSTGGGGEAFF; DNA: TGTGCCAGCAGTACAGGGGGCGGAGGTGAAGCTTTCTTT
V: TRBV6-5; D: TRBD1; size: .; J: TRBJ1-2; length: 13; CDR3: CASRTQGIYGYTF; DNA: TGTGCCAGCAGAACACAGGGGATCTATGGCTACACCTTC
V: TRBV19; D: .; size: .; J: TRBJ1-5; length: 17; CDR3: CASRNPMGTTSNQPQHF; DNA: TGTGCCAGTAGGAATCCAATGGGGACAACTAGCAATCAGCCCCAGCATTTT
V: TRBV5-1; D: TRBD1; size: .; J: TRBJ2-5; length: 16; CDR3: CASSTGQGTVSETQYF; DNA: TGCGCCAGCAGCACTGGACAGGGGACAGTCTCAGAGACCCAGTACTTC
V: TRBV19; D: TRBD2; size: .; J: TRBJ2-1; length: 16; CDR3: CASSILLAGGSNEQFF; DNA: TGTGCCAGTAGTATCCTACTAGCGGGAGGAAGCAATGAGCAGTTCTTC
V: TRBV5-6; D: .; size: .; J: TRBJ1-6; length: 14; CDR3: CASSLGQYNSPLHF; DNA: TGTGCCAGCAGCTTGGGACAGTATAATTCACCCCTCCACTTT
V: TRBV6-6; D: TRBD1; size: .; J: TRBJ1-2; length: 14; CDR3: CASSYRTDRDGYTF; DNA: TGTGCCAGCAGTTACAGGACCGACAGGGATGGCTACACCTTC
V: TRBV11-1; D: TRBD1; size: .; J: TRBJ2-2; length: 16; CDR3: CASSLAWTGGTGELFF; DNA: TGTGCCAGCAGCTTAGCCTGGACAGGAGGAACCGGGGAGCTGTTTTTT
V: TRBV6-6; D: TRBD2; size: .; J: TRBJ2-5; length: 16; CDR3: CASSYSGGITQETQYF; DNA: TGTGCCAGCAGTTACTCGGGAGGGATAACGCAAGAGACCCAGTACTTC
V: TRBV7-6; D: .; size: .; J: TRBJ2-1; length: 12; CDR3: CASSFSGNEQFF; DNA: TGTGCCAGCAGCTTTAGCGGAAATGAGCAGTTCTTC
V: TRBV7-9; D: TRBD1; size: .; J: TRBJ2-1; length: 19; CDR3: CASSLRTGGFGISYNEQFF; DNA: TGTGCCAGCAGCCTCAGGACAGGGGGATTCGGAATATCCTACAATGAGCAGTTCTTC
V: TRBV27; D: TRBD2; size: .; J: TRBJ2-2; length: 12; CDR3: CASRRESGELFF; DNA: TGTGCCAGCAGGCGGGAGTCCGGGGAGCTGTTTTTT
V: TRBV27; D: .; size: .; J: TRBJ1-1; length: 14; CDR3: CASSFTGVYTEAFF; DNA: TGTGCCAGCAGTTTTACGGGGGTATACACTGAAGCTTTCTTT
V: TRBV10-3; D: TRBD1; size: .; J: TRBJ1-1; length: 13; CDR3: CAISESPGGIAFF; DNA: TGTGCCATCAGTGAGTCTCCAGGGGGGATAGCTTTCTTT
V: TRBV14; D: .; size: .; J: TRBJ2-2; length: 16; CDR3: CASSQAAGTNTGELFF; DNA: TGTGCCAGCAGCCAAGCTGCCGGGACGAACACCGGGGAGCTGTTTTTT
V: TRBV7-9; D: TRBD2; size: .; J: TRBJ2-3; length: 15; CDR3: CASSLGAGATDTQYF; DNA: TGTGCCAGCAGCTTAGGGGCGGGAGCCACAGATACGCAGTATTTT
V: TRBV2; D: .; size: .; J: TRBJ2-5; length: 15; CDR3: CASTGTPSPQETQYF; DNA: TGTGCCAGCACGGGGACACCGAGCCCCCAAGAGACCCAGTACTTC
V: TRBV2; D: TRBD2; size: .; J: TRBJ2-4; length: 16; CDR3: CASSGTSGQTKNIQYF; DNA: TGTGCCAGCAGTGGGACTAGCGGGCAAACCAAAAACATTCAGTACTTC
V: TRBV15; D: .; size: .; J: TRBJ2-2; length: 14; CDR3: CATRGGRVTGELFF; DNA: TGTGCCACTAGGGGAGGCAGGGTCACCGGGGAGCTGTTTTTT
V: TRBV4-1; D: .; size: few; J: TRBJ1-3; length: 16; CDR3: CASSRVQGIAGNTIYF; DNA: TGCGCCAGCAGCCGAGTACAGGGTATTGCAGGAAACACCATATATTTT
V: TRBV4-2; D: .; size: .; J: TRBJ2-6; length: 16; CDR3: CASSQEPQSGANVLTF; DNA: TGTGCCAGCAGCCAAGAACCCCAGTCTGGGGCCAACGTCCTGACTTTC
V: TRBV6-5; D: .; size: .; J: TRBJ1-6; length: 14; CDR3: CASSPGWGNSPLHF; DNA: TGTGCCAGCAGTCCGGGGTGGGGAAATTCACCCCTCCACTTT